These 11 T cell receptor beta chains were all obtained from the same sample, sequenced in a study of T cells after yellow fever vaccination. From the 5' RACE reads, TCRdb called clonotypes with MiXCR, one entry per CDR3 protein. The table records nearly 70,000 distinct CDR3 sequences, over 6.5% of them present only once. The specimen comprised CD8+ T cells sorted from PBMCs, sampled about 49 days after the first yellow fever vaccination. The receptors were sampled from a man between 18 and 29 years old who received the YFV17D yellow fever vaccine.

This chain uses TRBV7-9 with TRBJ2-7; TRBD1 aligns across 8 bases. J was trimmed by 3 bases and V by 0 bases; bases with no gene match: 7. From germline, CDR1 is SEHNR and CDR2 FQNEAQ (reference sequence). The CDR3 contains 16 residues. The CDR3 loop is CASSLAQGASGYEQYF. The CDR3 DNA reads TGTGCCAGCAGCTTAGCCCAGGGGGCCAGCGGCTACGAGCAGTACTTC.

This clonotype has at least ten counts. This chain connects TRBV6-5 to TRBJ2-1; TRBD2 might be the D (6 bases). Germline V gives CDR1 MNHEY, CDR2 SVGAGI. Trimming left V 2 bases short and J 7 bases short, with 12 bases between. The length of the CDR3 is 14 residues. The CDR3 DNA follows: TGTGCCAGCAGTTACAGCGGGCAGATGAATGAGCAGTTCTTC. Protein product: CASSYSGQMNEQFF.

This clonotype was recorded a few times. The chain recombines TRBV4-3 with TRBJ2-1; 8 positions match TRBD2. Germline CDR1 reads LGHNA; CDR2 reads YSLEER. The CDR3 covers 16 residues. The V gene end was trimmed by 0 bases and the J gene end by 8 bases; junction bases not matched to a gene: 9. CDR3 nucleotide sequence: TGCGCCAGCAGCCAAGATGGGGCCAGCGGGGGCGATGAGCAGTTCTTC. This codes for CASSQDGASGGDEQFF.

The table lists this clonotype with many counts. The chain links TRBV27 to TRBJ2-5, with D possibly called TRBD1 or TRBD2 (5 bases each). V lost 4 bases and J 4 bases, leaving 10 bases between the germline ends. This CDR3 has 13 residues. Germline assignment: CDR1 MNHEY and CDR2 SMNVEV (reference sequence). In nucleotides, the CDR3 is TGTGCCAGCAGTTACCTAGGGACAGAGACCCAGTACTTC. This sequence encodes CASSYLGTETQYF.

This clonotype was seen at least ten times. The CDR3 coding sequence is TGTGCCAGCAGCTTCTCACTCCCCTACGAGCAGTACGTC. Translating gives CASSFSLPYEQYV. The V gene is TRBV7-8, the J gene TRBJ2-7; D not resolved. From germline, CDR1 is SGHVS and CDR2 FQNEAQ. Deletions cut 3 bases from V and 2 bases from J, with 8 bases between. This CDR3 spans 13 amino acids.

At least ten counts were recorded for this clonotype. This chain connects TRBV28 to TRBJ2-5; TRBD2 matches 9 bases. The CDR3 runs to 14 residues. Germline V gives CDR1 MDHEN, CDR2 SYDVKM. The trim removed 5 bases at V and 5 bases at J, leaving 6 bases unmatched. This chain's CDR3 is CASSDAGGWETQYF. CDR3 coding DNA: TGTGCCAGCAGTGACGCGGGAGGGTGGGAGACCCAGTACTTC.

This clonotype was detected ten times or more. The chain joins TRBV27 to TRBJ2-3, with unresolved D. Germline V gene lookup returns CDR1 MNHEY and CDR2 SMNVEV (reference sequence). V lost 2 bases, J lost 1 base, and 10 bases lay in between. CDR3 length: 15 amino acids. CDR3: CASSLESSRTDTQYF. CDR3 DNA: TGTGCCAGCAGTTTAGAGTCTTCCCGCACAGATACGCAGTATTTT.

The sample holds a few counts of this clonotype. The V and J genes are TRBV4-1 and TRBJ2-2; 9 bases map to TRBD2. The germline V gene has CDR1 MGHRA and CDR2 YSYEKL. The CDR3 contains 18 residues. Trimming cost V 1 base and J 3 bases; bases outside gene matches: 9. CDR3 coding DNA: TGCGCCAGCAGCCAAGCCCGACCTAGCGGGAAACACACCGGGGAGCTGTTTTTT. It specifies CASSQARPSGKHTGELFF.

This clonotype was counted at least ten times. Here the CDR3 reads CSARMAERDYEQYV. Written as DNA, the CDR3 is TGCAGTGCTAGAATGGCGGAGCGGGACTACGAGCAGTACGTC. The chain carries TRBV20-1 and TRBJ2-7; 7 positions match TRBD2. CDR3 length: 14 residues. CDR1 is DFQATT and CDR2 is SNEGSKA in the germline V gene (reference sequence). J gave up 3 bases and V 2 bases, and 7 bases lay outside the gene matches.

This clonotype was found many times. CDR3 region: CASSFTSMAKNIQYF. The CDR3 nucleotides read TGTGCCAGCAGTTTCACAAGCATGGCCAAAAACATTCAGTACTTC. The V call is TRBV6-5, the J call TRBJ2-4; D remains unclear. Trimming took 4 bases from V and 1 from J, leaving 11 bases between them. The CDR3 is 15 residues long. Germline V gene sequence: CDR1 MNHEY, CDR2 SVGAGI.

This clonotype has just a few counts. This chain uses TRBV21-1 with TRBJ2-3; the table calls TRBD2, which could not be checked here. TRBV21-1 corresponds to a pseudogene. The CDR3 contains 18 residues. CDR3 coding DNA: TGTGCCAGCAGCAAAGGTTGTGGACTAGCGGCTAGCACAGATACGCAGTATTTT. Residues: CASSKGCGLAASTDTQYF.